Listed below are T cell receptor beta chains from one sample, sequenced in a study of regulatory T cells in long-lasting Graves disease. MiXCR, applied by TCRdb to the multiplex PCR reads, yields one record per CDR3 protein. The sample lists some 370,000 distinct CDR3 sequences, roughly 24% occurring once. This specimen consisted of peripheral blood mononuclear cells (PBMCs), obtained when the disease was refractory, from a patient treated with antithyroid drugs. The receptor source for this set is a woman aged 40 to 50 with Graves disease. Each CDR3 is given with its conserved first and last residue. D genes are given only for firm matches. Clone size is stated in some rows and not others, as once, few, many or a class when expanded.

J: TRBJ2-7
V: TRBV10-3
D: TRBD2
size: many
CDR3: CATGLAGPYEQYF
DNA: TGTGCCACCGGCCTAGCGGGTCCTTACGAGCAGTACTTC

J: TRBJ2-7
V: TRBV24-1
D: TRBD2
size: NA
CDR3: CATSDPAGGELAYEQYF
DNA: TGTGCCACCAGTGATCCGGCGGGGGGGGAGCTGGCCTACGAGCAGTACTTC

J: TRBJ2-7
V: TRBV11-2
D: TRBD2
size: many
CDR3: CASSIGTSGNVDEQYF
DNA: TGTGCCAGCAGCATAGGGACTAGCGGGAACGTCGACGAGCAGTACTTC

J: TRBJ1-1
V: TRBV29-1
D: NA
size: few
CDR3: CSVWGLNTEAFF
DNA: TGCAGCGTTTGGGGCCTGAACACTGAAGCTTTCTTT

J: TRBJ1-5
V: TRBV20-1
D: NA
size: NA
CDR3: CSAQPSANQPQHF
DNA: TGCAGTGCCCAGCCCTCAGCAAATCAGCCCCAGCATTTT

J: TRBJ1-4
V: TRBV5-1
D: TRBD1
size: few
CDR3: CASSHDRGDEKLFF
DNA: TGCGCCAGCAGCCACGACAGGGGGGATGAAAAACTGTTTTTT

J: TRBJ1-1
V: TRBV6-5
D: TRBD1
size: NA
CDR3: CASSYSSGGTEAFF
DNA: TGTGCCAGCAGTTACTCGTCAGGGGGTACTGAAGCTTTCTTT

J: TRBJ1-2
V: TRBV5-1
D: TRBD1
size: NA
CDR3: CASSLDHNRGSAYGYTF
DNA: TGCGCCAGCAGCTTGGATCATAACAGGGGATCTGCCTATGGCTACACCTTC

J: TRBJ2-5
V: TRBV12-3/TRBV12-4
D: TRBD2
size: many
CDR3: CASSLLGTREKVQYF
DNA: TGTGCCAGCAGTTTACTTGGGACTAGAGAAAAGGTCCAGTACTTC

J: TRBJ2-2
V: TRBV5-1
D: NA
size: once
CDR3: CASNAFGGTGGELFF
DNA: TGCGCCAGCAACGCATTTGGCGGGACGGGCGGGGAGCTGTTTTTT

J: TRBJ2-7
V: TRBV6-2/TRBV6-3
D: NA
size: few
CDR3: CASGKGEGTPEQYF
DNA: TGTGCCAGCGGGAAGGGTGAGGGAACCCCTGAGCAGTACTTC

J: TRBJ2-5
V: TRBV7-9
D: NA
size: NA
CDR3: CASSTRGGFAGETQYF
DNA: TGTGCCAGCAGCACCCGAGGAGGATTCGCTGGGGAGACCCAGTACTTC

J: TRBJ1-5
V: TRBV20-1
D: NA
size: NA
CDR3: CSASLTGPYNQPQHF
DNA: TGCAGTGCTTCCCTTACGGGGCCATACAATCAGCCCCAGCATTTT

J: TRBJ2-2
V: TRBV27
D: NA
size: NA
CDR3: CATQLGFTGELFF
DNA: TGTGCCACCCAGTTGGGGTTCACCGGGGAGCTGTTTTTT

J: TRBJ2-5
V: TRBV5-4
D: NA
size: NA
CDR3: CASSFLALRETQYF
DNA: TGTGCCAGCAGCTTCTTAGCGCTCCGGGAGACCCAGTACTTC

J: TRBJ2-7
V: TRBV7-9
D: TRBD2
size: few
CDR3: CASSSTSGRAYEQYF
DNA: TGTGCCAGCAGCTCGACTAGCGGGAGGGCATACGAGCAGTACTTC

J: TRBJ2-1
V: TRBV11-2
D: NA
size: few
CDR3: CASSPGLGGNEQFF
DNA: TGTGCCAGCAGCCCGGGACTTGGGGGTAATGAGCAGTTCTTC

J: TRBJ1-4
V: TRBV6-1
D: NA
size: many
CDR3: CATNPGPTNEKLFF
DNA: TGTGCCACAAACCCGGGCCCAACTAATGAAAAACTGTTTTTT

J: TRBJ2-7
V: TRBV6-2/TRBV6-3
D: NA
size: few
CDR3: CASSYDKGYEQYF
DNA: TGTGCCAGCAGTTACGACAAAGGGTACGAGCAGTACTTC

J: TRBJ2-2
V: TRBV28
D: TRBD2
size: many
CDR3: CASSLFSLREVTGELFF
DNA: TGTGCCAGCAGTTTATTTAGTCTGCGGGAGGTCACCGGGGAGCTGTTTTTT

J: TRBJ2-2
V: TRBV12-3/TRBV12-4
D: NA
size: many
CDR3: CASSSGTNTGELFF
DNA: TGTGCCAGCAGTAGCGGCACCAACACCGGGGAGCTGTTTTTT

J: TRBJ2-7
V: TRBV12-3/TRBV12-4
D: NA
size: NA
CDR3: CASSTRKSYEQYF
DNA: TGTGCCAGCAGTACCCGAAAATCCTACGAGCAGTACTTC